Each of the 10 T cell receptor beta chains below was sequenced from the same sample in a study of shared clonotypes between healthy human individuals. Clones were read by immunoSEQ multiplex PCR, and TCRdb kept only the in-frame ones, dropping some. Of roughly 2 million clones listed, approximately 95% are singletons. Sequenced input: naive CD4+ T cells sorted from blood. Subset specified: CD45RA+ positively selected. These receptor sequences come from a man aged 18 to 35 in good health.

In the case of this clone: Other DNA sequences in this specimen translate into the identical CDR3. The chain couples TRBV29-1 to TRBJ1-5, with 7 positions matching TRBD1. Germline V gene lookup returns CDR1 SQVTM and CDR2 ANQGSEA. V shed 6 bases, J shed 1 base, and the junction held 0 bases outside the gene matches. The CDR3 covers 12 residues. CDR3 nucleotide sequence: TGCAGCGTGGGACAGAGCAATCAGCCCCAGCATTTT. Its translation is CSVGQSNQPQHF.

Regarding this clone: Other DNA sequences of this sample code for an identical CDR3. This rearrangement joins TRBV6-5 to TRBJ1-6; TRBD1 agrees at 8 bases. V lost 8 bases, J lost 4 bases, and 4 bases stayed unmatched. The CDR3 contains 14 residues. In germline, CDR1 is MNHEY, CDR2 SVGAGI. CDR3 sequence reads: CASGTGGYNSPLHF. As DNA, the CDR3 is TGTGCCAGCGGGACAGGAGGATATAATTCACCCCTCCACTTT.

The chain joins TRBV6-1 to TRBJ2-1; 11 bases line up with TRBD2. The CDR3 is made up of 14 amino acids. From germline, CDR1 is MNHNS and CDR2 SASEGT. V lost 6 bases to trimming and J lost 8 bases; unmatched junction nucleotides: 6. DNA for the CDR3: TGTGCCAGCAGGATCACTAGCGGGAGCTATGAGCAGTTCTTC. This translates into CASRITSGSYEQFF.

V is TRBV5-6 and J is TRBJ2-7, with D unclear. Germline loops: CDR1 SGHDT, CDR2 YYEEEE. The CDR3 is 13 amino acids. Trimming pared 2 bases from V and 3 bases from J, leaving 9 bases between. CDR3 nucleotides: TGTGCCAGCAGCTTACCTGACCTCTACGAGCAGTACTTC. Amino acids: CASSLPDLYEQYF.

The chain carries TRBV5-4 and TRBJ2-4; possibly TRBD1 for D (5 bases). CDR3 size: 12 residues. The V gene lost 3 bases and the J gene lost 10 bases, with 11 bases spanning the gap. Germline CDR1 reads SGHNT; CDR2 reads YYREEE (reference sequence). For the CDR3, the DNA is TGTGCCAGCAGCTGGGGCGAAGGGATTCAGTACTTC. Translation: CASSWGEGIQYF.

This chain uses TRBV4-1 with TRBJ1-1; 9 bases are shared with TRBD1. V was pared by 6 bases and J by 4 bases, with 18 bases of the junction left unmatched. The germline CDR1 and CDR2 sequences are MGHRA and YSYEKL. The CDR3 is 18 amino acids. The CDR3 is CASRSETGTGNGGTEAFF. CDR3 DNA: TGCGCCAGCAGGTCTGAAACCGGGACAGGGAATGGGGGCACTGAAGCTTTCTTT.

Note on this clone: The identical CDR3 is also encoded by other nucleotide sequences in the sample. CDR3 sequence (DNA): TGTGCCATCAGTGAGGGACAGGGGGCCAGGGAGACCCAGTACTTC. Its protein product is CAISEGQGARETQYF. The genes are TRBV10-3 and TRBJ2-5, with 11 bases fitting TRBD1. In germline, CDR1 is ENHRY, CDR2 SYGVKD. The CDR3 is 15 amino acids. V shed 2 bases and J 5 bases; nucleotides not matched to a gene: 4.

The chain has TRBV14 and TRBJ2-7, with D perhaps TRBD1 or TRBD2 (5 bases each). The germline V gene encodes CDR1 SGHDN and CDR2 FVKESK. V was clipped by 4 bases and J by 0 bases, with 13 bases between them. This CDR3 spans 15 amino acids. The DNA for the CDR3 is TGTGCCAGCAGCCTCTCCCAGGGAGTCTCCTACGAGCAGTACTTC. Translated: CASSLSQGVSYEQYF.

V is TRBV12-5 and J is TRBJ2-5, with 9 bases that match TRBD2. The CDR3 length is 15 residues. The germline gives CDR1 LGHNT, CDR2 FRNRAP. With 5 bases clipped from V and 5 bases from J, the junction kept 9 bases outside the gene matches. CDR3 loop: CASGKPGLASETQYF. The CDR3 coding sequence is TGTGCTAGTGGTAAACCGGGACTAGCAAGTGAGACCCAGTACTTC.

The chain has TRBV6-5 and TRBJ2-7; no clear D. This CDR3 region has 12 residues. Germline V CDR1 and CDR2: MNHEY, SVGAGI. V was shortened by 6 bases and J by 6 bases, with 12 bases between the two germline ends. The CDR3 DNA reads as TGTGCCAGCAGAAATGGACCCGGCGAGCAGTACTTC. Translation gives CASRNGPGEQYF.